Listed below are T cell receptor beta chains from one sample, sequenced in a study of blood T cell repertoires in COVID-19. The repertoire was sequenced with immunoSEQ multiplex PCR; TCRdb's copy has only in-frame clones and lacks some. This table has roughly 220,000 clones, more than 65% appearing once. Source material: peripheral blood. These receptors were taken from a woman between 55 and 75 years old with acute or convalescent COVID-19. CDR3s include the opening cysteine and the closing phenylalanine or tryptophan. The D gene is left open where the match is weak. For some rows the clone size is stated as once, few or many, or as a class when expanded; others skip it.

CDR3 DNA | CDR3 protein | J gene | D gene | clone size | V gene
TGTGCCACCAGTGAAACAGGGCCAGACGATACGCAGTATTTT | CATSETGPDDTQYF | TRBJ2-3 | NA | NA | TRBV24-1
TGTGCCAGCAGCTTATTGTCAGGGATGGCTCCCACCTATGGCTACACCTTC | CASSLLSGMAPTYGYTF | TRBJ1-2 | NA | NA | TRBV7-9
TGTGCCAGCAGCTTAAACCGCGGACAGTATGGCTACACCTTC | CASSLNRGQYGYTF | TRBJ1-2 | NA | few | TRBV5-4
TGTGCCAGCAGCCCGACTAGCGGGGGCAAGTACTTC | CASSPTSGGKYF | TRBJ2-5 | TRBD2 | few | TRBV2
TGTGCCAGCAGCGCCCGGGACAGGGACTATGGCTACACCTTC | CASSARDRDYGYTF | TRBJ1-2 | TRBD1 | NA | TRBV7-8
TGTGCCAGCAGTGTCACGGGGATGGGTCAGCCCCAGCATTTT | CASSVTGMGQPQHF | TRBJ1-5 | NA | NA | TRBV2
TGCAGCGTTAGCGGGCCTACAGGGGAGCTCCGGGAGACCCAGTACTTC | CSVSGPTGELRETQYF | TRBJ2-5 | NA | NA | TRBV29-1
TGTGCCAGCAGCTACTCTGGAAACACCATATATTTT | CASSYSGNTIYF | TRBJ1-3 | NA | NA | TRBV14
TGTGCCAGCAGCTTATTGGGACTAGATTCCCCTGATACGCAGTATTTT | CASSLLGLDSPDTQYF | TRBJ2-3 | TRBD2 | NA | TRBV13
TGTGCCAGCAGCCAAGACATCCTTACTAGAACTTCCTACAATGAGCAGTTCTTC | CASSQDILTRTSYNEQFF | TRBJ2-1 | NA | once | TRBV3-1/TRBV3-2
TGTGCCAGCAGCCGCAGAACAACGAACACTGAAGCTTTCTTT | CASSRRTTNTEAFF | TRBJ1-1 | NA | NA | TRBV5-6
TGTGCCATCGGGGGAGGCACTGAAGCTTTCTTT | CAIGGGTEAFF | TRBJ1-1 | NA | NA | TRBV10-3
TGTGCCAGCAGCTCTTATGTTGAGCAGTTCTTC | CASSSYVEQFF | TRBJ2-1 | NA | NA | TRBV7-2
TGTGCCAGCAGCCAAGTGCTTGCAGGGATTAATCAGCCCCAGCATTTT | CASSQVLAGINQPQHF | TRBJ1-5 | NA | NA | TRBV4-2
TGTGCCAGCAGCACACCCGGGGGAGGCTACACCTTC | CASSTPGGGYTF | TRBJ1-2 | NA | NA | TRBV6-5
TGTGCCAGCAGTGAAGGGACTAGCGGGGGGGAGACCCAGTACTTC | CASSEGTSGGETQYF | TRBJ2-5 | TRBD2 | NA | TRBV2
TGCAGCGTTGCGTCAGGCAGGAATCCCTACGAGCAGTACTTC | CSVASGRNPYEQYF | TRBJ2-7 | NA | once | TRBV29-1
TGTGCCTGGAGTGTAGGGGGTCTGGAGGAGACCCAGTACTTC | CAWSVGGLEETQYF | TRBJ2-5 | NA | NA | TRBV30
TGTGCCAGCTCACCCGGACTAGCGGCGCCATACGAGCAGTACTTC | CASSPGLAAPYEQYF | TRBJ2-7 | TRBD2 | NA | TRBV18
TGTGCCAGCAGCCCCGGGACAGGGGTCGGTCAGCCCCAGCATTTT | CASSPGTGVGQPQHF | TRBJ1-5 | TRBD1 | NA | TRBV7-8
TGCGCCAGCGGTGGACAGGGCCTCTCTGGGGCCAACGTCCTGACTTTC | CASGGQGLSGANVLTF | TRBJ2-6 | TRBD1 | NA | TRBV5-1
TGCGCCAGCAGCTATACAGAAGGAGGGGTGATGGGCTACACCTTC | CASSYTEGGVMGYTF | TRBJ1-2 | NA | NA | TRBV5-1
TGTGCCAGCAGTGAAGCGCGGGGGTCTGGCCACACCTTC | CASSEARGSGHTF | TRBJ1-2 | NA | NA | TRBV2
TGTGCCAGCAGCTTTAGACTAGGACTCCCCCATTCCTACGAGCAGTACTTC | CASSFRLGLPHSYEQYF | TRBJ2-7 | NA | NA | TRBV5-5
TGTGCCAGTAGGACTGACCCCTATGGCTACACCTTC | CASRTDPYGYTF | TRBJ1-2 | NA | NA | TRBV19
TGTGCCTGGAGTGTAGGAGTATCCACTGAAGCTTTCTTT | CAWSVGVSTEAFF | TRBJ1-1 | NA | NA | TRBV30
TGTGCCAGCAGTGACGGGACTTCCACCGGGGAGCTGTTTTTT | CASSDGTSTGELFF | TRBJ2-2 | NA | once | TRBV6-1
TGTGCCTGGAGTAAGGGGGCAAGTGAAAAACTGTTTTTT | CAWSKGASEKLFF | TRBJ1-4 | TRBD1 | NA | TRBV30
TGTGCCAGCAGTGAAAAGGGTGCAGGGATGTATAATTCACCCCTCCACTTT | CASSEKGAGMYNSPLHF | TRBJ1-6 | NA | NA | TRBV6-1
TGTGCCAGCAGCTTCGCCGGACTGAACCATCAGTACTTC | CASSFAGLNHQYF | TRBJ2-7 | NA | few | TRBV7-8